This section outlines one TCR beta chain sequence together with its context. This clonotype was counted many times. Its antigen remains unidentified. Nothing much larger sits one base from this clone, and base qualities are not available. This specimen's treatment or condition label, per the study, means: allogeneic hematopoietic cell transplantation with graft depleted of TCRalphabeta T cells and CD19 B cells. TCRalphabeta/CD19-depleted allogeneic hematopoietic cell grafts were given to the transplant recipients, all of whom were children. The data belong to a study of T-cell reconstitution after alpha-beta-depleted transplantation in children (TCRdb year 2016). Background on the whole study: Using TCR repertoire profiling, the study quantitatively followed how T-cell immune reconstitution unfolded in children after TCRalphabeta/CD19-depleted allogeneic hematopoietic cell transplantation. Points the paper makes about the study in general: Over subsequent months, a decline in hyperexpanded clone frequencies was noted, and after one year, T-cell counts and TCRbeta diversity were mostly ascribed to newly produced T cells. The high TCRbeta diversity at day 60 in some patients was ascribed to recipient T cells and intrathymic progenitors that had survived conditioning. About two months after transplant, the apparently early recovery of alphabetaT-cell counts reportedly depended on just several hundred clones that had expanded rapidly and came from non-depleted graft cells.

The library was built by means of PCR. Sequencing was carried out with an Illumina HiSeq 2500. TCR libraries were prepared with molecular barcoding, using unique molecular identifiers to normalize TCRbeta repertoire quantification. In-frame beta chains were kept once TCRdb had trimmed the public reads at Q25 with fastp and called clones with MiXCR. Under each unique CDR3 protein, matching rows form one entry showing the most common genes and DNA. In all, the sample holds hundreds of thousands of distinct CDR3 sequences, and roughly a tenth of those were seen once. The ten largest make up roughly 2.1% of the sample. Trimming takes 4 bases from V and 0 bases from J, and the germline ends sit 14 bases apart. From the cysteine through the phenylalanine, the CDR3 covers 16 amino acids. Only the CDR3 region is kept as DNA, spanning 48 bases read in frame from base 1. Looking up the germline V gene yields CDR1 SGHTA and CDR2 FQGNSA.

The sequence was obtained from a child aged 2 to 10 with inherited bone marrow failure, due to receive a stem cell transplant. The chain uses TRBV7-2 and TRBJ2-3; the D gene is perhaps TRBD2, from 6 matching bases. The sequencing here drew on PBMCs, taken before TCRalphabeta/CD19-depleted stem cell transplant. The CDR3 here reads CASSYQGGASTDTQYF. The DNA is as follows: TGTGCCAGCAGCTACCAGGGCGGGGCCAGCACAGATACGCAGTATTTT.